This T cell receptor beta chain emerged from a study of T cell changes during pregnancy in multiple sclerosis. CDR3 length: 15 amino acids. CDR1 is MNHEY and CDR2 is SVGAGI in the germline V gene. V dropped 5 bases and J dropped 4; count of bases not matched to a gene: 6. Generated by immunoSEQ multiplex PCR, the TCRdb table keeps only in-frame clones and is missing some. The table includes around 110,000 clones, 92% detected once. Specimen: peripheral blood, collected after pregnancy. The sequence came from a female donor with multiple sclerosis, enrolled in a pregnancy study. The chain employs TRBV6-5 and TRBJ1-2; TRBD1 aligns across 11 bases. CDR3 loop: CASSRGTGGVYGYTF. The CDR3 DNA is TGTGCCAGCAGTCGGGGGACAGGGGGGGTCTATGGCTACACCTTC.